One sample yielded the 3 T cell receptor beta chains listed below, sequenced in a study of cytomegalovirus exposure and HLA in healthy donors. Use of 60 Vbeta and 13 Jbeta primers characterized the PCR. Repertoires were generated with immunoSEQ multiplex PCR, while TCRdb's copy carries only in-frame clones and drops some. The table includes around 53,000 clones, roughly 82% detected once. The specimen was PBMCs. These receptor sequences come from a man in his thirties or forties in good health and CMV-seronegative.

The chain recombines TRBV29-1 with TRBJ2-7; D gene ambiguous. Germline CDR1 reads SQVTM; CDR2 reads ANQGSEA. V lost 0 bases and J lost 0, with 12 bases in between. This CDR3 comprises 15 residues. The CDR3 region has the DNA TGCAGCGTTGAAGATTTCAGAGGAGACTCCTACGAGCAGTACTTC. Translation: CSVEDFRGDSYEQYF.

This chain connects TRBV11-3 to TRBJ2-1; D possibly corresponds to TRBD2 (5 bases). From germline, CDR1 is SGHNT and CDR2 YENEEA. This CDR3 is 14 amino acids long. V was shortened by 7 bases and J by 2 bases, with 12 bases between the two germline ends. The CDR3 loop is CASTRRGPYNEQFF. The DNA for the CDR3 is TGTGCCAGCACAAGGAGAGGGCCCTACAATGAGCAGTTCTTC.

The genes are TRBV7-6 and TRBJ2-7; weak D call: TRBD1 (5 bases). Trimming took off 5 bases at V and 3 bases at J, with 14 bases between the two ends. The CDR3 is made up of 14 amino acids. CDR1 is SGHVS, CDR2 FNYEAQ, per germline. The CDR3 spells CASSPQGVDYEQYF. CDR3 sequence (DNA): TGTGCCAGCAGCCCCCAAGGGGTGGACTACGAGCAGTACTTC.